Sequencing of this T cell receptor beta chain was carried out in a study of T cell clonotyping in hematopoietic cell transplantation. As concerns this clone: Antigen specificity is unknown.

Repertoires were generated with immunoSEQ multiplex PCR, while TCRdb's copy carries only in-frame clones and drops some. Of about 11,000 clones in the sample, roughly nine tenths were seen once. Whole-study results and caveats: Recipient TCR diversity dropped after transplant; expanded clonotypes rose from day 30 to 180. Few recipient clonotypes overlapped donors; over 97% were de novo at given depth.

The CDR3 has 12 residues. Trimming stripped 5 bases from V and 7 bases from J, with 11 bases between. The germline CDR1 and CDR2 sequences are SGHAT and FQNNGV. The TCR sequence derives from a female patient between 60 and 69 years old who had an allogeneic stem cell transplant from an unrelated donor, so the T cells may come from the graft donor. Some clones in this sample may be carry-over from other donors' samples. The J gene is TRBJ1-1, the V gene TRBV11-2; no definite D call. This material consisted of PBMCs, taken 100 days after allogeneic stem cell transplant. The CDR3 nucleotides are TGTGCCAGCAGCGATGACCGAAATGAAGCTTTCTTT. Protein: CASSDDRNEAFF.